This T cell receptor beta chain was recorded in a study of prognosis after radiotherapy for stage I lung cancer. CDR3 length equals 16 residues. V was cut by 4 bases and J by 5 bases, with 23 bases left in between. CDR1 and CDR2 from the germline V gene are DFQATT and SNEGSKA (reference sequence). This clonotype was seen many times. Using two-round multiplex PCR, the authors amplified TCR beta CDR3 from genomic DNA. Each TRBV and TRBJ gene had its own primer in the first PCR round. MiXCR, run by TCRdb on the multiplex PCR reads, gives a single entry per CDR3 protein. The data contain fewer than 40,000 distinct CDR3 sequences, roughly a third of them seen just once; the ten biggest clones take up 15% to 20%.

This chain joins TRBV20-1 and TRBJ2-5; possibly TRBD1 or TRBD2 for D (8 bases each). This specimen consisted of PBMCs, obtained before or after stereotactic body radiation therapy (not recorded which). The receptor was derived from a donor of 50 years or more with non-small cell lung cancer. The CDR3 region has the DNA TGCAGTGCTATAGACAGGGGTTTGGCTAGCGGGGAGACCCAGTACTTC. Amino acid sequence: CSAIDRGLASGETQYF.